The entry that follows covers one T cell receptor (beta chain) sequence. This entry belongs to a study of Tregs in tolerant kidney transplant recipients. Profiled with immunoSEQ multiplex PCR; TCRdb holds only in-frame clones, not every one. The sample lists approximately 69,000 clones, about 89% occurring once. There are 13 residues in the CDR3. The germline V and J ends were trimmed by 8 bases and 3 bases, with 13 bases remaining between them. The V gene's germline CDR1 is MNHEY and CDR2 SMNVEV (reference sequence). This TCR derives from a human donor who received a combined kidney and bone marrow transplant. V gene TRBV27 combines with J gene TRBJ2-5, with D possibly being TRBD2 (5 bases). Sample: CD4+ T cells from blood, taken before the transplant. This CDR3 reads CASRGAAKETQYF. In nucleotides, the CDR3 is TGTGCCAGCCGAGGAGCGGCTAAAGAGACCCAGTACTTC.